This T cell receptor beta chain originates from a study of T cells after yellow fever vaccination. TCRdb recomputed calls from the 5' RACE reads with MiXCR, one row per CDR3 protein. The profile shows under 550,000 distinct CDR3 sequences, 20% to 25% of them singletons. Germline V gene lookup returns CDR1 LGHNA and CDR2 YNFKEQ. Trimming pared 0 bases from V and 1 base from J, leaving 11 bases between. The CDR3 extends over 16 amino acids. This specimen consisted of PBMCs, obtained roughly 20 days after the first yellow fever vaccination. The chain uses TRBV4-2 and TRBJ2-3, with D maybe TRBD1 (5 bases). The receptor's source is a man younger than 30 who received the YFV17D yellow fever vaccine. The CDR3 loop is CASSQERTFGTDTQYF. The CDR3 DNA reads as TGTGCCAGCAGCCAAGAGAGGACATTCGGCACAGATACGCAGTATTTT.